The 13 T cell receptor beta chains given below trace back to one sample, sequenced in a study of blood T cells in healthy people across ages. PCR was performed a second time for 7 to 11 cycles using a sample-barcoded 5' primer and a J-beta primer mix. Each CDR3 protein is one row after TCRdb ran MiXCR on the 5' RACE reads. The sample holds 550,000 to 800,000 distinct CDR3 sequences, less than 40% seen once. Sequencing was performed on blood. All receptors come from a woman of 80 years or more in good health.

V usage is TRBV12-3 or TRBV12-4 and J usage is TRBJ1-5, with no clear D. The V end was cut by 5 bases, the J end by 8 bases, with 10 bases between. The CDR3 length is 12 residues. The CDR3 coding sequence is TGTGCCAGCAGTCGTTACCCCGAGCCCCAGCATTTT. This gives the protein CASSRYPEPQHF.

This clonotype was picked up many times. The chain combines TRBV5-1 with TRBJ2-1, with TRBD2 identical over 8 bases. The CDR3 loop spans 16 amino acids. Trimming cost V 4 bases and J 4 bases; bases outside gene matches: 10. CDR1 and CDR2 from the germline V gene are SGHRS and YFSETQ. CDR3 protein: CASSTGPAGEYNEQFF. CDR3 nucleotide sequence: TGCGCCAGCAGCACCGGACCAGCGGGGGAATACAATGAGCAGTTCTTC.

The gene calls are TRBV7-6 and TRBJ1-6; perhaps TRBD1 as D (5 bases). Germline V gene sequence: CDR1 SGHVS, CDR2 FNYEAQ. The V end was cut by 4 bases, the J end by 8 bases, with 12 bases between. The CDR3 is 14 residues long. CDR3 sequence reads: CASSSTEGYSPLHF. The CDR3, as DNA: TGTGCCAGCAGCTCGACAGAAGGCTATTCACCCCTCCACTTT.

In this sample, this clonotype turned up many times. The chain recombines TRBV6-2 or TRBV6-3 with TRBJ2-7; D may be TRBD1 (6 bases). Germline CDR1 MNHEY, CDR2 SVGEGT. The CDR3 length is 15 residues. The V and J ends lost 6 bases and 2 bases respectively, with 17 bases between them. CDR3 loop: CASRGRGGFTYEQYF. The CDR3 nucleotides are TGTGCCAGCAGAGGGCGAGGGGGATTTACCTACGAGCAGTACTTC.

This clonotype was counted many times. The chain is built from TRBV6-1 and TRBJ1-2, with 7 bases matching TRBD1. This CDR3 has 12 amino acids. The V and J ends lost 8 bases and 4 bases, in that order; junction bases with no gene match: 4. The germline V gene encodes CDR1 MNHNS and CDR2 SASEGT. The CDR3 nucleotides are TGTGCCAGCGAGGGACAGACCTATGGCTACACCTTC. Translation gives CASEGQTYGYTF.

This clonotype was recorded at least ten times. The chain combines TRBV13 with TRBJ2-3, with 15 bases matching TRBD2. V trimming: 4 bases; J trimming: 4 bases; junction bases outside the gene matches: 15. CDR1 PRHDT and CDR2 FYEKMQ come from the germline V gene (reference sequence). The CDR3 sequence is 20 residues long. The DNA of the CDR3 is TGTGCCAGCAGCTCCTACAGACCGGGGACTAGCGGGGGGACCGCAGATACGCAGTATTTT. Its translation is CASSSYRPGTSGGTADTQYF.

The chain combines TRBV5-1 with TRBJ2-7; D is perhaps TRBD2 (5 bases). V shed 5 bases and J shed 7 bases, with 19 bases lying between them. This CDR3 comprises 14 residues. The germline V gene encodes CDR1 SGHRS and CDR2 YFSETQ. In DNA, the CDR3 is TGCGCCAGCAGATCAGACACGCAAAGAGGGGAGCAGTACTTC. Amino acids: CASRSDTQRGEQYF.

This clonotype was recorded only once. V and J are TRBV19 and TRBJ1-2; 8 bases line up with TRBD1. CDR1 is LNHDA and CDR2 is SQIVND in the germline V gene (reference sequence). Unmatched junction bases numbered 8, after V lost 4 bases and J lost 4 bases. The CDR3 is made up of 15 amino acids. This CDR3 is CASSTGQGRIYGYTF. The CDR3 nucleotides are TGTGCCAGTAGTACCGGACAGGGTCGGATCTATGGCTACACCTTC.

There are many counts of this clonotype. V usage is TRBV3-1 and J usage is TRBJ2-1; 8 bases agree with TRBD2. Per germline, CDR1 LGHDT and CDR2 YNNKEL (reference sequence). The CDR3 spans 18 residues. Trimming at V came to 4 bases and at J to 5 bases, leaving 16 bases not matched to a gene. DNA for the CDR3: TGTGCCAGCAGCCTCCTGGGGCTTTTGCGGGGGGTAGACAATGAGCAGTTCTTC. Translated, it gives CASSLLGLLRGVDNEQFF.

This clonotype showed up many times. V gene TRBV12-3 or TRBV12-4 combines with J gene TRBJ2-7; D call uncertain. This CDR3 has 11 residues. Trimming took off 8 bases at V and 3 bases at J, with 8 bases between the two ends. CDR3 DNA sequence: TGTGCCAGCGGGTCCGGCTACGAGCAGTACTTC. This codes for CASGSGYEQYF.

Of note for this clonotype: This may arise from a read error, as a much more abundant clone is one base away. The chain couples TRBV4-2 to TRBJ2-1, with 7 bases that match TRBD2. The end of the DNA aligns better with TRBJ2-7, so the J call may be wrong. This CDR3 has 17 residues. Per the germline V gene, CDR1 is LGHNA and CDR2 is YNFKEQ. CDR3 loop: CASSQDLGGGPYNEQYF. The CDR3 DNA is TGTGCCAGCAGCCAAGATTTGGGGGGGGGTCCCTACAATGAGCAGTACTTC.

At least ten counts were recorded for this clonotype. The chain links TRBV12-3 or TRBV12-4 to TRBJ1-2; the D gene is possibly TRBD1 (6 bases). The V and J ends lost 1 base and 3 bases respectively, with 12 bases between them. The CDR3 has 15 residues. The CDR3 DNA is TGTGCCAGCAGTTTAGGCCGGGGGCTCGACTATGGCTACACCTTC. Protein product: CASSLGRGLDYGYTF.

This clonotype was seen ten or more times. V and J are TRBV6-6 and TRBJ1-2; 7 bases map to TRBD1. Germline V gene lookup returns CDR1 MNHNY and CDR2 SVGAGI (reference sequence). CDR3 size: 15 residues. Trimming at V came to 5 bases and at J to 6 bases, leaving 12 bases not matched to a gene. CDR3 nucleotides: TGTGCCAGCAGTCCCCAGCGGAGGGGGCGAAATGGCTACACCTTC. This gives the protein CASSPQRRGRNGYTF.